The present T cell receptor beta chain was sequenced within a study of control samples from healthy donors and cancer patients. This CDR3 region has 12 residues. The V end was cut by 5 bases, the J end by 11 bases, with 14 bases between. CDR1 SEHNR and CDR2 FQNEAQ come from the germline V gene (reference sequence). Repertoires were generated with immunoSEQ multiplex PCR, while TCRdb's copy carries only in-frame clones and drops some. The table shows 95,000 to 130,000 clones, with approximately 90% occurring only once. This sequence originates from a woman aged 65 to 85 in good health. The sequencing input was blood. The rearrangement uses TRBV7-9 and TRBJ2-3, with D maybe TRBD2 (6 bases). The CDR3 DNA sequence: TGTGCCAGCAGCCTCCGGGTGGAGGGGCAGTATTTT. Translating it yields CASSLRVEGQYF. The full variable domain, with the rest looked up from reference TRBV7-9 and TRBJ2-3, is DTGVSQNPRHKITKRGQNVTFRCDPISEHNRLYWYRQTLGQGPEFLTYFQNEAQLEKSRLLSDRFSAERPKGSFSTLEIQRTEQGDSAMYLCASSLRVEGQYFGPGTRLTVL.